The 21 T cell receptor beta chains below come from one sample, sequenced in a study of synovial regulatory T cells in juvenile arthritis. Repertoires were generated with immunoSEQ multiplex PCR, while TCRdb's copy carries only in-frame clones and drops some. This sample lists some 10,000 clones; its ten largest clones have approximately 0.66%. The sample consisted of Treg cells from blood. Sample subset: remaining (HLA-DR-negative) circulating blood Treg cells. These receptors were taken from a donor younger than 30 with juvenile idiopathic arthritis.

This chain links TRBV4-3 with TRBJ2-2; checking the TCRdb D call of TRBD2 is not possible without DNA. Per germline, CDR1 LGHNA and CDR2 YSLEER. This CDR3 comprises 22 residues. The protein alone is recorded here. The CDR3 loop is CASSQDRWVGLAGDWYTGELFF.

The CDR3 reads CASTGQGSPGEQYF. This sequence joins TRBV2 and TRBJ2-7; TCRdb gives TRBD1 as the D gene, but with no DNA this cannot be confirmed. In germline, CDR1 is SNHLY, CDR2 FYNNEI. The CDR3 loop spans 14 amino acids. The protein alone is recorded here.

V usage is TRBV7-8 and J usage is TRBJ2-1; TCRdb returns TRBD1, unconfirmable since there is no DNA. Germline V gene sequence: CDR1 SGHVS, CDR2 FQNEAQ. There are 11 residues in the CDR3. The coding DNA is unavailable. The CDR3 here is CASSQGNEQFF.

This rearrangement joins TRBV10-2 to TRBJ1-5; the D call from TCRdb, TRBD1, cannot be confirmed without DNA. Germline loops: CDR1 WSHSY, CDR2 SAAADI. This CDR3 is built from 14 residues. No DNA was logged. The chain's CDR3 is CASSETTGSQPQHF.

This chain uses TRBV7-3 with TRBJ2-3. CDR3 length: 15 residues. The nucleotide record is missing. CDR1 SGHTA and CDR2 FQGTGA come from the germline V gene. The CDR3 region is CASSFGLGSTDTQYF.

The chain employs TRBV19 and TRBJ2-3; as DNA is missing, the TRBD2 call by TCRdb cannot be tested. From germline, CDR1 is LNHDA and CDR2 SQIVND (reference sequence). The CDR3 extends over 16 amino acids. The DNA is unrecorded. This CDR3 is CASSIISGGITDTQYF.

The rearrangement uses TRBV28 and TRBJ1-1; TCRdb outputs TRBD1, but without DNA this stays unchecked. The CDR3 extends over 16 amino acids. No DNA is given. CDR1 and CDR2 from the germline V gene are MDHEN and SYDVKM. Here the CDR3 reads CASSLWSDRSWSEAFF.

The CDR3 spells CASSLSGANVLTF. The chain couples TRBV5-4 to TRBJ2-6; there is no DNA to check the TCRdb D call of TRBD2. The germline V gene encodes CDR1 SGHNT and CDR2 YYREEE (reference sequence). This CDR3 has 13 residues. No DNA sequence is on record.

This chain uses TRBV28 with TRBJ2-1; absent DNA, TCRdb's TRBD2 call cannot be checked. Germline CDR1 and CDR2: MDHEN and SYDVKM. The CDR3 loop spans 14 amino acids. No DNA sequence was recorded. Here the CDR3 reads CASSLWESINEQFF. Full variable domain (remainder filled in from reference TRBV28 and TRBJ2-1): DVKVTQSSRYLVKRTGEKVFLECVQDMDHENMFWYRQDPGLGLRLIYFSYDVKMKEKGDIPEGYSVSREKKERFSLILESASTNQTSMYLCASSLWESINEQFFGPGTRLTVL.

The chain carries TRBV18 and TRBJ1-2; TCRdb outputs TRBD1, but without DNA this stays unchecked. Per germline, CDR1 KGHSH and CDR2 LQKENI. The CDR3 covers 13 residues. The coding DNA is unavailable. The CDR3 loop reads CASYREANYGYTF.

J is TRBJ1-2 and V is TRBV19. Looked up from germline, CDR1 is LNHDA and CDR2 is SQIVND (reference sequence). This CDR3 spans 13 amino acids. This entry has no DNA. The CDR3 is CASRSDGRYGYTF.

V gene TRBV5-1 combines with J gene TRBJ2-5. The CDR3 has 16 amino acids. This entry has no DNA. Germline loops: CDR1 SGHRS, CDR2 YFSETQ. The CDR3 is CASSLGAGLSNGTQYF.

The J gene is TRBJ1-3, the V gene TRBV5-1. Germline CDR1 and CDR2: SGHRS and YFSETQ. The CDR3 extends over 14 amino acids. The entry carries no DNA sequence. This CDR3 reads CASSLGGSGNTIYF. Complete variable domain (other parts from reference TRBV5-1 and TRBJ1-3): KAGVTQTPRYLIKTRGQQVTLSCSPISGHRSVSWYQQTPGQGLQFLFEYFSETQRNKGNFPGRFSGRQFSNSRSEMNVSTLELGDSALYLCASSLGGSGNTIYFGEGSWLTVV.

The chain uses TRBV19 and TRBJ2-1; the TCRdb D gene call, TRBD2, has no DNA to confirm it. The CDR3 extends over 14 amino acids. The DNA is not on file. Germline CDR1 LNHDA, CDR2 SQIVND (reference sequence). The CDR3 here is CASSQDLIYNEQFF. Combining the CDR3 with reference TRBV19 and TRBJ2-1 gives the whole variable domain DGGITQSPKYLFRKEGQNVTLSCEQNLNHDAMYWYRQDPGQGLRLIYYSQIVNDFQKGDIAEGYSVSREKKESFPLTVTSAQKNPTAFYLCASSQDLIYNEQFFGPGTRLTVL.

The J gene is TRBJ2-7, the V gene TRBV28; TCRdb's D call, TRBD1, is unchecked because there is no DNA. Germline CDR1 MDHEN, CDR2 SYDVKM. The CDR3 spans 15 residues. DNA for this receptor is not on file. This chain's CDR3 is CASSRTGTATYEQYF.

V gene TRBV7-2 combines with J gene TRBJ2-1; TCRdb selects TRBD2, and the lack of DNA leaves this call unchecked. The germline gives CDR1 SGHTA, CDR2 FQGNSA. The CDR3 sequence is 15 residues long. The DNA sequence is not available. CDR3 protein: CASSLRLAGGNEQFF.

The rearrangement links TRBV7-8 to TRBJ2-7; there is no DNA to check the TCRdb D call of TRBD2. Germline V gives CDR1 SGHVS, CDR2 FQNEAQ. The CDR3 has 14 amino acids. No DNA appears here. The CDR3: CASSLVALANEQYF.

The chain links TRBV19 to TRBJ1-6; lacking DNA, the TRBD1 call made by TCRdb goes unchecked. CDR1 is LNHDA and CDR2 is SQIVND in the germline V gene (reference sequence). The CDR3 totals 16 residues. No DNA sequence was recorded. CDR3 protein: CASKGGSGADNSPLHF.

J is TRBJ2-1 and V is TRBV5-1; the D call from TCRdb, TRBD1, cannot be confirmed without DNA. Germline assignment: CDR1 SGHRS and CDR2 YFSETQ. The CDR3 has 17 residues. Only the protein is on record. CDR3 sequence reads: CASSLRGGSTLFWEQFF.

CDR3 protein: CSSLTGTLQETQYF. The chain carries TRBV29-1 and TRBJ2-5; TCRdb lists TRBD2, though no DNA is available to test this call. CDR1 SQVTM and CDR2 ANQGSEA come from the germline V gene. The CDR3 is 14 amino acids. The DNA sequence is not available.

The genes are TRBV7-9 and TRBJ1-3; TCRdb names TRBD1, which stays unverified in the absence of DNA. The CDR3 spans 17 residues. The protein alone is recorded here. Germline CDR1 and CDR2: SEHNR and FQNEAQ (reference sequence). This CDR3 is CASSPRTGKLTGNTIYF.